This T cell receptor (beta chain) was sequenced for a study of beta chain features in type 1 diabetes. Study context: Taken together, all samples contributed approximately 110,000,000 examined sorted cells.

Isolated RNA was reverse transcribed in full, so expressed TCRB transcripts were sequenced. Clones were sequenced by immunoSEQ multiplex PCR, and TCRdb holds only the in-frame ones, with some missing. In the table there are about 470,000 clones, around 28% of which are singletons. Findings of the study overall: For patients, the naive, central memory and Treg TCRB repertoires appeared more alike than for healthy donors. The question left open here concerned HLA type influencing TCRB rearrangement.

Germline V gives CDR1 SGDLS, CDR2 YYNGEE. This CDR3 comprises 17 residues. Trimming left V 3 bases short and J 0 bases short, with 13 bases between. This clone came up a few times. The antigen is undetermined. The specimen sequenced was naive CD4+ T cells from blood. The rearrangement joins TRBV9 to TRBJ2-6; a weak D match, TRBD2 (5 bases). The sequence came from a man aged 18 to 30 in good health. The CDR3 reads CASSERRTSSGANVLTF. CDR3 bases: TGTGCCAGCAGCGAGCGGCGGACGAGCTCTGGGGCCAACGTCCTGACTTTC. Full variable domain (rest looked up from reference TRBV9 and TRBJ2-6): DSGVTQTPKHLITATGQRVTLRCSPRSGDLSVYWYQQSLDQGLQFLIQYYNGEERAKGNILERFSAQQFPDLHSELNLSSLELGDSALYFCASSERRTSSGANVLTFGAGSRLTVL.